The present T cell receptor beta chain was sequenced within a study of control samples from healthy donors and cancer patients (dated by TCRdb to about 2020). CDR1 and CDR2 (MNHNY, SVGAGI) derive from the germline V gene (reference sequence). The cysteine opens and the phenylalanine closes a CDR3 of 15 amino acids. Solely the CDR3 DNA is kept, with 45 bases framed from the first base. V loses 5 bases at its end and J loses 6 bases; junction bases beyond the gene matches: 12. The count of this clone is one. Its antigen is unknown. Base qualities are not at hand, and no much larger clone is one base apart. Library construction relied on the immunoSEQ multiplex PCR assay. Imported from immuneACCESS, the table was reduced by TCRdb to in-frame sequences with V and J called. These copies leave out some clones; in studies compared against another copy, an unresolved V gene accounts for under half, and the cause of the remainder is not known. The sample yields approximately 120,000 clones; around nine tenths were counted once. The top ten clones comprise 17% of the sample.

This receptor was taken from a woman between 50 and 59 years old in good health. The chain is encoded by TRBV6-6 joined to TRBJ1-2, and TRBD1 aligns with 7 junction nucleotides. Material for sequencing was blood. The CDR3 protein sequence reads: CASSDNRQGSDGYTF. The DNA sequence is TGTGCCAGCAGTGACAATAGACAGGGAAGTGATGGCTACACCTTC.